This T cell receptor (beta chain) appears in the sequencing data of a study of blood T cell repertoires in COVID-19. The overall study: Acute and convalescent COVID-19 samples came from the United States, Italy and Spain. Sample material is recorded as cDNA or gDNA derived from T cells, B-cell-depleted T cells, or PBMCs.

The authors' processing: It was from reference gene primer amplification that nucleated cell counts were estimated. The assay was immunoSEQ multiplex PCR, and TCRdb's table has in-frame clones only and misses some. The V and J calls and clone size come from that table; D and trimming were worked out from the DNA. The data hold 140,000 to 150,000 clones, with roughly 90% observed a single time. The germline gives CDR1 MNHEY, CDR2 SVGAGI. This CDR3 contains 13 residues. Trimming at V came to 5 bases and at J to 6 bases, leaving 6 bases not matched to a gene. This TCR was recovered from a man between 65 and 85 years old with acute or convalescent COVID-19. The sequenced material came from peripheral blood. This rearrangement joins TRBV6-5 to TRBJ1-2, with 7 positions matching TRBD1. The CDR3 loop is CASSTLGQDGYTF. Here the CDR3 DNA reads TGTGCCAGCAGTACCCTCGGACAGGATGGCTACACCTTC.